One and the same sample provided the 30 T cell receptor beta chains below, sequenced in a study of blood T cell repertoires in COVID-19. Sequencing was performed with immunoSEQ multiplex PCR; in TCRdb, only in-frame clones are kept and a portion is missing. The sample shows over 300,000 clones, 65% to 90% of them seen only once. Sequenced sample: peripheral blood. Receptors were obtained from a human donor in a cohort sampled during active COVID-19.

The rearrangement links TRBV19 to TRBJ1-2; D is undetermined. The V gene's germline CDR1 is LNHDA and CDR2 SQIVND (reference sequence). This CDR3 region has 13 residues. Trimming took 1 base from V and 6 from J, leaving 9 bases between them. DNA for the CDR3: TGTGCCAGTAGTATAGTCGGGGATCATGGCTACACCTTC. It specifies CASSIVGDHGYTF. The entire variable domain, with the rest obtained from reference TRBV19 and TRBJ1-2, is as follows: DGGITQSPKYLFRKEGQNVTLSCEQNLNHDAMYWYRQDPGQGLRLIYYSQIVNDFQKGDIAEGYSVSREKKESFPLTVTSAQKNPTAFYLCASSIVGDHGYTFGSGTRLTVV.

The chain joins TRBV5-1 to TRBJ1-2; D is unclear. Germline loops: CDR1 SGHRS, CDR2 YFSETQ. Trimming pared 4 bases from V and 2 bases from J, leaving 15 bases between. This CDR3 is built from 15 residues. The CDR3 bases are TGCGCCAGCAGCCTGGGGTCGGCGGGGAACTATGGCTACACCTTC. Amino acids: CASSLGSAGNYGYTF.

To note about this clone: The sample holds other DNA sequences that translate to the same CDR3. The chain couples TRBV12-3 or TRBV12-4 to TRBJ1-1; D is unresolved. Trimming shortened V by 5 bases and J by 1 base, and 5 bases separated the two germline ends. This CDR3 has 12 amino acids. The chain's CDR3 is CASSRQNTEAFF. The CDR3 region has the DNA TGTGCCAGCAGTCGACAGAACACTGAAGCTTTCTTT.

The V gene is TRBV11-3, the J gene TRBJ2-7; the match to TRBD1 covers 8 bases. Unmatched junction bases numbered 7, after V lost 5 bases and J lost 7 bases. This CDR3 has 13 amino acids. CDR1 is SGHNT, CDR2 YENEEA, per germline. The CDR3 protein is CASSTRQGREQYF. For the CDR3, the DNA is TGTGCCAGCAGCACCCGACAGGGGCGGGAGCAGTACTTC.

The chain carries TRBV7-6 and TRBJ2-3; possible D gene TRBD1, 6 bases. Germline loops: CDR1 SGHVS, CDR2 FNYEAQ. The CDR3 contains 16 residues. Trimming cost V 3 bases and J 2 bases, with 15 bases left between them. CDR3 in amino acids: CASSFNQAGATDTQYF. The CDR3, as DNA: TGTGCCAGCAGCTTTAATCAGGCAGGGGCCACAGATACGCAGTATTTT.

V gene TRBV29-1 combines with J gene TRBJ2-5, with D possibly matching TRBD2 (5 bases). Germline V gives CDR1 SQVTM, CDR2 ANQGSEA. CDR3 size: 15 residues. The germline V and J ends were trimmed by 4 bases and 4 bases, with 19 bases remaining between them. The CDR3 DNA follows: TGCAGCGTTGGCCCCCAAACTAGAACGCGAGAGACCCAGTACTTC. Translated, it gives CSVGPQTRTRETQYF.

J is TRBJ2-7 and V is TRBV6-6, with a tentative D call TRBD2 (6 bases). Trimming removed 5 bases from V and 4 bases from J, with 12 bases in between. The germline V gene encodes CDR1 MNHNY and CDR2 SVGAGI (reference sequence). The CDR3 length is 13 residues. For the CDR3, the DNA is TGTGCCAGCAGTACGGGACTGGTTTACGAGCAGTACTTC. Encoded protein: CASSTGLVYEQYF.

This clone showed up many times. The chain is built from TRBV11-1 and TRBJ2-1, with a tentative D call TRBD2 (5 bases). Germline V gene data show CDR1 as SGHAT and CDR2 as FQDESV (reference sequence). Trimming took 3 bases from V and 1 from J, leaving 7 bases between them. This CDR3 has 14 residues. The CDR3 protein is CASSFGKSYNEQFF. In DNA, the CDR3 is TGTGCCAGCAGCTTCGGGAAATCCTACAATGAGCAGTTCTTC.

This clone appeared a single time. This chain uses TRBV10-2 with TRBJ2-7; D is possibly TRBD1 (6 bases). The germline gives CDR1 WSHSY, CDR2 SAAADI. The CDR3 runs to 14 residues. The V end was cut by 3 bases, the J end by 3 bases, with 12 bases between. CDR3 DNA sequence: TGCGCCAGCAGTGATTGGACAGAGTACTACGAGCAGTACTTC. Protein: CASSDWTEYYEQYF.

The chain's CDR3 is CASSSPGTSGETQYF. CDR3 nucleotide sequence: TGTGCCAGCAGCTCGCCCGGGACTAGCGGGGAGACCCAGTACTTC. The chain employs TRBV7-3 and TRBJ2-5; 12 bases align to TRBD2. Looked up from germline, CDR1 is SGHTA and CDR2 is FQGTGA. V lost 4 bases and J lost 5; bases outside the gene matches: 5. This CDR3 contains 15 residues.

The genes are TRBV15 and TRBJ1-4, with D perhaps TRBD1 (5 bases). Germline CDR1 LNHNV, CDR2 YYDKDF (reference sequence). The V gene lost 5 bases and the J gene lost 6 bases, with 13 bases spanning the gap. The CDR3 is 14 residues long. DNA for the CDR3: TGTGCCACCAGCCTGATCAGGGTTGATGAAAAACTGTTTTTT. Encoded protein: CATSLIRVDEKLFF. The variable domain in full, with the rest retrieved from reference TRBV15 and TRBJ1-4, is DAMVIQNPRYQVTQFGKPVTLSCSQTLNHNVMYWYQQKSSQAPKLLFHYYDKDFNNEADTPDNFQSRRPNTSFCFLDIRSPGLGDTAMYLCATSLIRVDEKLFFGSGTQLSVL.

CDR3: CASSHPQGTPTTGELFF. The DNA for the CDR3 is TGTGCCAGCAGTCATCCACAGGGGACCCCAACCACCGGGGAGCTGTTTTTT. The rearrangement joins TRBV7-9 to TRBJ2-2, with 7 bases that match TRBD1. Germline-derived CDR1 and CDR2 are SEHNR and FQNEAQ (reference sequence). Trimming removed 6 bases from V and 4 bases from J; junction bases left unmatched: 14. CDR3 size: 17 residues.

This clone was recorded only once. The chain uses TRBV3-1 (or the pseudogene TRBV3-2) and TRBJ1-3; possible D gene TRBD1, 5 bases. The CDR3 is 16 residues long. The germline V and J ends were trimmed by 1 base and 0 bases, with 10 bases remaining between them. Germline values: CDR1 LGHDT, CDR2 YNNKEL (reference sequence). CDR3 loop: CASSQGQHPSGNTIYF. The CDR3 region has the DNA TGTGCCAGCAGCCAAGGACAGCATCCCTCTGGAAACACCATATATTTT.

V gene TRBV5-1 combines with J gene TRBJ2-1, with TRBD1 identical over 10 bases. Per germline, CDR1 SGHRS and CDR2 YFSETQ. The CDR3 spans 15 residues. V dropped 1 base and J dropped 8; count of bases not matched to a gene: 6. The CDR3 DNA reads TGCGCCAGCAGCTTGCTTCCGGGACAGGGGTATGAGCAGTTCTTC. This codes for CASSLLPGQGYEQFF. Full variable domain (remainder filled in from reference TRBV5-1 and TRBJ2-1): KAGVTQTPRYLIKTRGQQVTLSCSPISGHRSVSWYQQTPGQGLQFLFEYFSETQRNKGNFPGRFSGRQFSNSRSEMNVSTLELGDSALYLCASSLLPGQGYEQFFGPGTRLTVL.

The chain has TRBV6-4 and TRBJ2-5, with D possibly TRBD1 on 7 matching bases. The CDR3 totals 15 residues. Trimming shortened V by 6 bases and J by 8 bases, and 22 bases separated the two germline ends. Germline V gene lookup returns CDR1 MRHNA and CDR2 SNTAGT. The CDR3 DNA is TGTGCCAGCAGGCGGGGCCGGGACAGTCCTGTAACCCAGTACTTC. This gives the protein CASRRGRDSPVTQYF.

The rearrangement links TRBV5-6 to TRBJ2-2, with 14 bases aligning to TRBD2. Losses at the gene ends were 1 base for V and 6 bases for J; bases not matched to a gene: 2. This CDR3 spans 16 amino acids. Looked up from germline, CDR1 is SGHDT and CDR2 is YYEEEE. CDR3 region: CASSLRTSGGSGELFF. In DNA, the CDR3 is TGTGCCAGCAGCTTGAGGACTAGCGGGGGGTCCGGGGAGCTGTTTTTT.

The chain has TRBV30 and TRBJ2-5; maybe TRBD1 (6 bases). The V end was cut by 1 base, the J end by 6 bases, with 9 bases between. This CDR3 contains 12 residues. Per germline, CDR1 GTSNPN and CDR2 SVGIG (reference sequence). The CDR3 region is CAWSAGAKTQYF. The CDR3 DNA sequence: TGTGCCTGGAGTGCAGGGGCGAAGACCCAGTACTTC.

The V and J genes are TRBV5-4 and TRBJ2-7, with D possibly matching TRBD1 (5 bases). Germline V gene data show CDR1 as SGHNT and CDR2 as YYREEE (reference sequence). V was clipped by 2 bases and J by 2 bases, with 11 bases between them. CDR3 length: 14 amino acids. The CDR3 loop reads CASSFSGITYEQYF. The DNA of the CDR3 is TGTGCCAGCAGCTTTTCAGGGATTACCTACGAGCAGTACTTC.

This clone was observed a single time. CDR3 protein: CASSTGTGGTGELFF. CDR3 nucleotides: TGTGCCAGCAGCACAGGGACAGGGGGCACCGGGGAGCTGTTTTTT. This rearrangement joins TRBV9 to TRBJ2-2; 11 positions agree with TRBD1. V was clipped by 4 bases and J by 4 bases; unmatched bases: 3. Germline-derived CDR1 and CDR2 are SGDLS and YYNGEE. The CDR3 contains 15 residues.

This chain uses TRBV30 with TRBJ1-4; D possibly corresponds to TRBD1 (6 bases). Germline V lookup: CDR1 GTSNPN, CDR2 SVGIG (reference sequence). The CDR3 has 15 residues. Trimming shortened V by 3 bases and J by 4 bases, and 15 bases separated the two germline ends. The CDR3 bases are TGTGCCTGGAGGCCCGGGACAACGGTTAATGAAAAACTGTTTTTT. Translating it yields CAWRPGTTVNEKLFF. Full variable domain (rest looked up from reference TRBV30 and TRBJ1-4): SQTIHQWPATLVQPVGSPLSLECTVEGTSNPNLYWYRQAAGRGLQLLFYSVGIGQISSEVPQNLSASRPQDRQFILSSKKLLLSDSGFYLCAWRPGTTVNEKLFFGSGTQLSVL.

This chain connects TRBV6-6 to TRBJ1-2; D gene unclear. The V gene's germline CDR1 is MNHNY and CDR2 SVGAGI (reference sequence). V gave up 0 bases and J gave up 9 bases, with 11 bases separating them. The CDR3 extends over 13 amino acids. The CDR3 here is CASSYSAGDSYTF. The CDR3 region has the DNA TGTGCCAGCAGTTACTCAGCCGGGGATAGCTACACCTTC.

The chain uses TRBV9 and TRBJ1-1; TRBD1 aligns across 8 bases. This CDR3 contains 16 residues. The germline CDR1 and CDR2 sequences are SGDLS and YYNGEE. Trimming cost V 4 bases and J 5 bases; bases outside gene matches: 13. This CDR3 reads CASSPSGGIGGTEAFF. CDR3 nucleotide sequence: TGTGCCAGCAGCCCCTCAGGGGGCATTGGGGGTACTGAAGCTTTCTTT.

CDR3 nucleotides: TGTGCCACCAGTGACCTGGGGACTAGTCAGCCCAATGAGCAGTTCTTC. It specifies CATSDLGTSQPNEQFF. The rearrangement joins TRBV24-1 to TRBJ2-1; 8 bases are shared with TRBD2. Germline CDR1 and CDR2: KGHDR and SFDVKD. This CDR3 is 16 amino acids long. V dropped 4 bases and J dropped 6; count of bases not matched to a gene: 10.

V gene TRBV5-1 combines with J gene TRBJ1-4, with D hard to call. The V gene's germline CDR1 is SGHRS and CDR2 YFSETQ. V lost 1 base, J lost 3 bases, and 13 bases lay in between. This CDR3 contains 16 residues. This CDR3 is CASSLSPGQANEKLFF. The CDR3, as DNA: TGCGCCAGCAGCTTGTCCCCCGGCCAGGCTAATGAAAAACTGTTTTTT.

The rearrangement joins TRBV5-1 to TRBJ1-4; 8 positions match TRBD1. The germline CDR1 and CDR2 sequences are SGHRS and YFSETQ. The CDR3 contains 15 residues. V gave up 0 bases and J gave up 8 bases; unmatched junction bases: 6. CDR3 sequence (DNA): TGCGCCAGCAGCTTGGGGGCAGGACAGGGAGAAAAACTGTTTTTT. This gives the protein CASSLGAGQGEKLFF.

This clone has a single count. The chain employs TRBV24-1 and TRBJ2-7; 7 nucleotides align to TRBD1. Germline V gene data show CDR1 as KGHDR and CDR2 as SFDVKD. With V trimmed by 2 bases and J by 6 bases, 6 bases remained unmatched. The length of the CDR3 is 14 residues. The CDR3 nucleotides are TGTGCCACCAGTGATTCCGGGACAGCCGGCGAGCAGTACTTC. Amino acid sequence: CATSDSGTAGEQYF.

The sample holds one count of this clone. This rearrangement joins TRBV3-1 (or the pseudogene TRBV3-2) to TRBJ2-3; 7 bases are a match to TRBD1. This CDR3 contains 17 residues. Germline V lookup: CDR1 LGHDT, CDR2 YNNKEL (reference sequence). Unmatched junction bases numbered 11, after V lost 0 bases and J lost 5 bases. The CDR3 here is CASSQDTGAPSKDTQYF. The CDR3, as DNA: TGTGCCAGCAGCCAAGATACAGGGGCCCCGTCCAAAGATACGCAGTATTTT.

J is TRBJ1-1 and V is TRBV30; D is unclear. The V end was cut by 5 bases, the J end by 1 base, with 5 bases between. Germline lookup yields CDR1 GTSNPN and CDR2 SVGIG (reference sequence). This CDR3 is built from 11 residues. The CDR3 DNA follows: TGTGCCTGGCAAGCGAACACTGAAGCTTTCTTT. Its translation: CAWQANTEAFF.

CDR3 in DNA: TGTGGGACAGATTATGGTGAAGCTTTCTTT. This translates into CGTDYGEAFF. The rearrangement joins TRBV6-5 to TRBJ1-1; TRBD1 is a possible D gene (6 bases). This CDR3 has 10 residues. The germline V gene encodes CDR1 MNHEY and CDR2 SVGAGI.

This sequence joins TRBV6-5 and TRBJ1-1; no reliable D call. This CDR3 has 14 residues. Germline V CDR1 and CDR2: MNHEY, SVGAGI. V was cut by 2 bases and J by 5 bases, with 12 bases left in between. The chain's CDR3 is CASSYRDRGTEAFF. CDR3 nucleotides: TGTGCCAGCAGTTACCGCGACCGGGGAACTGAAGCTTTCTTT.